This section outlines one TCR beta chain sequence together with its context. Antigen specificity is unknown. V was cut by 6 bases and J by 3 bases, with 9 bases left in between. The CDR3 has 12 amino acids. CDR1 and CDR2 from the germline V gene are SNHLY and FYNNEI. These data originate in a study of T cell repertoires in cytomegalovirus infection. Findings and limits, study-wide: The response measured ex vivo was dominated by TCR beta clonotypes (HLA-C-restricted and CMV-specific). Cumulative public TCR beta family frequency identified carriers of CMV plus the relevant HLA.

A single record per CDR3 protein comes from TCRdb applying MiXCR to the reads. Of about 60,000 distinct CDR3 sequences detected, 25% to 40% appear once; the ten largest clones hold around three quarters. The genes are TRBV2 and TRBJ2-7, with a possible D match to TRBD2 (6 bases). Specimen: PBMCs, sequenced either directly or after in vitro stimulation (not recorded which). This clonotype was sampled from a human donor in good health (CMV status not recorded). Some clones in this sample may be carry-over from other donors' samples. The CDR3 DNA is TGTGCCAGCAGGGGGACTGTCTACGAGCAGTACTTC. Translating gives CASRGTVYEQYF.